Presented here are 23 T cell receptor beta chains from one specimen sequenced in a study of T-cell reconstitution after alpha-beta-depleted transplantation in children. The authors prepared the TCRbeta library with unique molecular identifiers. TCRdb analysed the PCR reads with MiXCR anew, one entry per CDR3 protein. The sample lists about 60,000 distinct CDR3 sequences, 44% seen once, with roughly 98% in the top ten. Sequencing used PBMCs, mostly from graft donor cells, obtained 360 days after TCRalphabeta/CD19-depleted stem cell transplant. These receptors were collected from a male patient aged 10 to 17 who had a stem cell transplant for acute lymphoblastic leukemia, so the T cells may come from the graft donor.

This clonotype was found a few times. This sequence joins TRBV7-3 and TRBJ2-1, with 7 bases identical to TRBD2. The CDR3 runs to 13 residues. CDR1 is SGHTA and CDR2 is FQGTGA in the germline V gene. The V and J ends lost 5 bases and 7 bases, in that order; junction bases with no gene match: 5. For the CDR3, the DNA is TGTGCCAGCAGCCCCTCGCGGGAGAATGAGCAGTTCTTC. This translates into CASSPSRENEQFF.

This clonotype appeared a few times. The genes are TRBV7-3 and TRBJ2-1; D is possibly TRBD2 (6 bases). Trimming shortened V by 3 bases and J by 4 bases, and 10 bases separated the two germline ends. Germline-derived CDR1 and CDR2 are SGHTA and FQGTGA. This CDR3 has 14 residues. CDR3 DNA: TGTGCCAGCAGCTTCCGGGACTCTTACAATGAGCAGTTCTTC. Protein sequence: CASSFRDSYNEQFF.

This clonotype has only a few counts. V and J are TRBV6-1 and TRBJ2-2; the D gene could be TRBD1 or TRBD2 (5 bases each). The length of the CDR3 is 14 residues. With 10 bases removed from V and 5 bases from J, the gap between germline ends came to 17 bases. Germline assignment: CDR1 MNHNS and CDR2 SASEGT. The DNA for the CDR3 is TGTGCCACCCAATGGGGGAGCAAGACCGGGGAGCTGTTTTTT. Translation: CATQWGSKTGELFF.

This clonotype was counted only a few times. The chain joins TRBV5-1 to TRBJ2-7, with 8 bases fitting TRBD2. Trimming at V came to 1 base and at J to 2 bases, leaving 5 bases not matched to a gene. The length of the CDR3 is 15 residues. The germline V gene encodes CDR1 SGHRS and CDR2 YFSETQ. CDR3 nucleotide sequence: TGCGCCAGCAGCTTGAGATTAGCGGGAACCTACGAGCAGTACTTC. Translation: CASSLRLAGTYEQYF.

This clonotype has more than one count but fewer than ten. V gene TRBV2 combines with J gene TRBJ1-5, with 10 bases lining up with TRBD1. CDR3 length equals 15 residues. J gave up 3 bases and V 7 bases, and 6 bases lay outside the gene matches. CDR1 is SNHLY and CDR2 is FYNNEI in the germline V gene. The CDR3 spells CASNLTGGVNQPQHF. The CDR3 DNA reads TGTGCCAGCAACCTGACAGGGGGCGTCAATCAGCCCCAGCATTTT.

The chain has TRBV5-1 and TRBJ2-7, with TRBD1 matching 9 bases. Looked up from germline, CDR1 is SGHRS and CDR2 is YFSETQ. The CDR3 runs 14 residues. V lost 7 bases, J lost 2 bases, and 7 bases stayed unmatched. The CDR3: CASGRDRDTYEQYF. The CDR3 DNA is TGCGCCAGCGGCCGGGACAGGGACACCTACGAGCAGTACTTC. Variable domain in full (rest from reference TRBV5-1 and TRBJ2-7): KAGVTQTPRYLIKTRGQQVTLSCSPISGHRSVSWYQQTPGQGLQFLFEYFSETQRNKGNFPGRFSGRQFSNSRSEMNVSTLELGDSALYLCASGRDRDTYEQYFGPGTRLTVT.

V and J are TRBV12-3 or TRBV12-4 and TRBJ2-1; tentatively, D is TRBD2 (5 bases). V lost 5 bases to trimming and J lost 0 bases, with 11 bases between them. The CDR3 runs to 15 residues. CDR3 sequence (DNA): TGTGCCAGCAGTAAAAGGGAGAGCTCCTACAATGAGCAGTTCTTC. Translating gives CASSKRESSYNEQFF.

CDR3 sequence reads: CSARWGGGELFF. CDR3 sequence (DNA): TGCAGTGCTAGATGGGGAGGCGGGGAGCTGTTTTTT. The V gene is TRBV20-1, the J gene TRBJ2-2; D may be TRBD2 (6 bases). Trimming stripped 2 bases from V and 7 bases from J, with 8 bases between. Germline CDR1 DFQATT, CDR2 SNEGSKA (reference sequence). There are 12 residues in the CDR3.

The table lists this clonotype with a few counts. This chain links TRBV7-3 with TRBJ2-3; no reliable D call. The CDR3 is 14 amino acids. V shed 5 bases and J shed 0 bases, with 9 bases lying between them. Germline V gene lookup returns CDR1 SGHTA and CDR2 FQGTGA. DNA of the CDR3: TGTGCCAGCAGCCAAGGGCTGAGCACAGATACGCAGTATTTT. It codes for CASSQGLSTDTQYF.

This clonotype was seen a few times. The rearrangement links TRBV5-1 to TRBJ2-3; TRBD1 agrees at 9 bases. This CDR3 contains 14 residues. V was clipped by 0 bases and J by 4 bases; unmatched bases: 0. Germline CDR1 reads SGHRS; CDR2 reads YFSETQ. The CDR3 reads CASSLGQGADTQYF. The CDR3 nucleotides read TGCGCCAGCAGCTTGGGACAGGGGGCAGATACGCAGTATTTT. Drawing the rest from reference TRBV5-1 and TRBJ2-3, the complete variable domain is KAGVTQTPRYLIKTRGQQVTLSCSPISGHRSVSWYQQTPGQGLQFLFEYFSETQRNKGNFPGRFSGRQFSNSRSEMNVSTLELGDSALYLCASSLGQGADTQYFGPGTRLTVL.

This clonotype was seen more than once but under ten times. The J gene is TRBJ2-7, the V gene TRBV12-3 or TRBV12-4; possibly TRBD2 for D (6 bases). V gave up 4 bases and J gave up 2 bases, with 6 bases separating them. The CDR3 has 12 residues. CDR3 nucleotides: TGTGCCAGCAGTTGGAGGGCCTACGAGCAGTACTTC. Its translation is CASSWRAYEQYF.

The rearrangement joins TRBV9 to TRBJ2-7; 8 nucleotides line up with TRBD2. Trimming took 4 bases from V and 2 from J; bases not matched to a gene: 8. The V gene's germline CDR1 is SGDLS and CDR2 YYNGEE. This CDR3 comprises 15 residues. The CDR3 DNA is TGTGCCAGCAGCTTCTTACCGGGACTAGCCTACGAGCAGTACTTC. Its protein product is CASSFLPGLAYEQYF.

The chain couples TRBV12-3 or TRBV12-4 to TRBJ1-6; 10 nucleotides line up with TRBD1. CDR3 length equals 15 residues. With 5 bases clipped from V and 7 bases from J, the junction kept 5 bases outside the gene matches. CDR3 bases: TGTGCCAGCAGTCCCCGGGACAGGGGAAATTCACCCCTCCACTTT. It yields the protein CASSPRDRGNSPLHF.

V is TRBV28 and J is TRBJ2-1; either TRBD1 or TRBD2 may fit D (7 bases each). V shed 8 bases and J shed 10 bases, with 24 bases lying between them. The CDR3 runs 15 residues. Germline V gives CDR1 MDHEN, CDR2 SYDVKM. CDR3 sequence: CASGTSEQGRGEQFF. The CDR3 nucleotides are TGTGCCAGCGGAACCTCGGAACAGGGGAGGGGGGAGCAGTTCTTC.

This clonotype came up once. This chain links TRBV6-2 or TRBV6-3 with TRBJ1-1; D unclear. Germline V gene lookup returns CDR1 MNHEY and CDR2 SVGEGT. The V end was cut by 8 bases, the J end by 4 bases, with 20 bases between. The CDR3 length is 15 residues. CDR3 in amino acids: CASLVYGDMGTEAFF. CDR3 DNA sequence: TGTGCCAGCCTTGTATACGGGGATATGGGCACTGAAGCTTTCTTT.

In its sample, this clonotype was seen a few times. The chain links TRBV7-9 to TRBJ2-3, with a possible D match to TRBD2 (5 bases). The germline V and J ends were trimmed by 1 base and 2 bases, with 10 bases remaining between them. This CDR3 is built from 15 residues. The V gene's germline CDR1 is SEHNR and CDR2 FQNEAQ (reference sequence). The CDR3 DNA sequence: TGTGCCAGCAGCTTAGGCGGAGCGGCCACAGATACGCAGTATTTT. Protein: CASSLGGAATDTQYF. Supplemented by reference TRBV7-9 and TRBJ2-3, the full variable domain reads DTGVSQNPRHKITKRGQNVTFRCDPISEHNRLYWYRQTLGQGPEFLTYFQNEAQLEKSRLLSDRFSAERPKGSFSTLEIQRTEQGDSAMYLCASSLGGAATDTQYFGPGTRLTVL.

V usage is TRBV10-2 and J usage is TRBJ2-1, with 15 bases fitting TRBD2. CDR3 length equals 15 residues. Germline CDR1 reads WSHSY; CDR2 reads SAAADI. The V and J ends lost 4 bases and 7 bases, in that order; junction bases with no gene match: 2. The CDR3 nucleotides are TGCGCCAGCAGTGGGACTAGCGGGAGGGGGAATGAGCAGTTCTTC. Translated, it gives CASSGTSGRGNEQFF.

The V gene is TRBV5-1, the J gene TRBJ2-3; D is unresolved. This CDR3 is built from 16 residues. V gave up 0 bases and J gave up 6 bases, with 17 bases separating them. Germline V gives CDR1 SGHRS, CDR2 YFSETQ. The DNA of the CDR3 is TGCGCCAGCAGCTTGGGGCAGGCCCTTAAGGTGGATACGCAGTATTTT. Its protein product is CASSLGQALKVDTQYF.

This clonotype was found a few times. The CDR3 loop is CASSRQGMGETQYF. CDR3 sequence (DNA): TGTGCCAGCAGCCGACAGGGTATGGGAGAGACCCAGTACTTC. The chain recombines TRBV25-1 with TRBJ2-5, with TRBD1 matching over 7 bases. The V gene end was trimmed by 6 bases and the J gene end by 4 bases; junction bases not matched to a gene: 8. The CDR3 is 14 residues long. Per germline, CDR1 MGHDK and CDR2 SYGVNS. Combining the CDR3 with reference TRBV25-1 and TRBJ2-5 gives the whole variable domain EADIYQTPRYLVIGTGKKITLECSQTMGHDKMYWYQQDPGMELHLIHYSYGVNSTEKGDLSSESTVSRIRTEHFPLTLESARPSHTSQYLCASSRQGMGETQYFGPGTRLLVL.

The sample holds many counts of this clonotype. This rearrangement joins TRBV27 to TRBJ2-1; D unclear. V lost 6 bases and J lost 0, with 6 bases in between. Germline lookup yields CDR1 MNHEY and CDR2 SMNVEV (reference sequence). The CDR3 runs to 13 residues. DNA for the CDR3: TGTGCCAGCAGCCAAATCTCCTACAATGAGCAGTTCTTC. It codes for CASSQISYNEQFF.

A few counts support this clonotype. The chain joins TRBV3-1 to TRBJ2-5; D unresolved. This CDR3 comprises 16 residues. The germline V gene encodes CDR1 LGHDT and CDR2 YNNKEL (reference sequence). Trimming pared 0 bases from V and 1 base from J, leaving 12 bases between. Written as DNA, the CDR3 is TGTGCCAGCAGCCAAGATGGGGTGCCAGCCCAAGAGACCCAGTACTTC. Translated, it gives CASSQDGVPAQETQYF.

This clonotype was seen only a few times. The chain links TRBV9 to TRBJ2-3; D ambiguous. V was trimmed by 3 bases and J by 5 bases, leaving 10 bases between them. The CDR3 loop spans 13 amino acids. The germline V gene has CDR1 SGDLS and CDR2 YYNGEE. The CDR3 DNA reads TGTGCCAGCAGCGCCCCCCTAGGAGATACGCAGTATTTT. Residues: CASSAPLGDTQYF.

CDR3 in amino acids: CASSFHGSGVYEQYF. The CDR3 bases are TGTGCCAGCAGCTTCCACGGGAGTGGGGTCTACGAGCAGTACTTC. J is TRBJ2-7 and V is TRBV27; tentative D call: TRBD2 (6 bases). Trimming removed 6 bases from V and 3 bases from J, with 18 bases in between. The length of the CDR3 is 15 residues. Germline CDR1 and CDR2: MNHEY and SMNVEV (reference sequence).